This section outlines one T cell receptor beta chain sequence together with its context. The clone's antigen remains unknown. Per-base quality was not reported, and no clone a single base away is much larger than it. The sample comes from a study of graft-versus-host responses after intestinal transplantation (dated by TCRdb to the early 2020s). Describing the broader study: Multivisceral, liver-intestinal, or isolated intestinal transplants were received by the recipients. All recipients received anti-thymocyte globulin induction followed by maintenance tacrolimus and steroids for approximately 3 years. Bulk TCR-beta CDR3 sequencing was used to track graft-versus-host and host-versus-graft alloreactive T cell clones in the graft, circulation and bone marrow after intestinal transplantation. Alloreactive clones were identified by sequencing pre-transplant mixed lymphocyte reaction products and comparing them with unstimulated pre-transplant donor and recipient T cells. Of the approximately 25 intestinal transplant recipients enrolled in the cohort, one of whom was a retransplant, 3 patients without pretransplant specimens were excluded. A peak of at least 4% donor T cells among recipient peripheral blood mononuclear cells was the definition used for donor T cell macrochimerism. Samples from a few later patients were sequenced in-house on an Illumina MiSeq with MiXCR processing rather than by the commercial service.

The method behind the library was the immunoSEQ multiplex PCR assay. For most patients, genomic DNA was isolated with the Qiagen DNeasy Blood and Tissue Kit and sent frozen to Adaptive Biotechnologies for TCR sequencing. High-throughput TCR-beta CDR3 sequencing of genomic DNA from most patients was performed by Adaptive Biotechnologies. The paper's processing steps were these. Adaptive's ImmunoSEQ software was the source of the TCR sequencing data for about 20 patients, while a few other patients were processed with MiXCR and VDJtools. To correct CD4 versus CD8 sorting errors, any sequence found in both subsets at a frequency ratio below 5:1 was removed. CDR3 nucleotide sequences shared between donor and recipient were removed because their origin could not be assigned. At least 2-fold expansion over unstimulated cells and a minimum CFSE-low frequency of 0.002% (template counts) or 0.001% (read counts) were required for clones to be classified as alloreactive. Clones detected in sequenced pre-transplant spleen, lymph node, or MLR CFSE-low populations of the donor or recipient were defined as mappable. Cumulative frequency of alloreactive clones was calculated as a percentage of all sequences weighted by copy number. In TCRdb, the immuneACCESS table is reduced to in-frame sequences with V and J assigned. These tables do not hold every clone; where another copy was compared, an unresolved V gene accounts for under half, and the others remain unexplained. That table gives V, J and clone size, and the DNA gave D and trimming. In all, the sample holds some 110,000 clones, and just under 95% of those were seen once. Roughly 1.2% of the sample goes to the ten largest clones.

Overall study results and their limits: GvH clones turned up in recipient bone marrow, with some appearing earlier in ileal mucosa or blood, a pattern consistent with an intestinal mucosal origin. The conclusions were limited by the relatively low number and heterogeneity of the intestinal transplant patients. Early after transplant, peak levels of circulating GvH clones were found to be associated with declines in HvG clones. In patients with donor T cell macrochimerism, the allografts had high GvH to HvG T cell clonal ratios.

The time point label on this specimen signifies: cells obtained before transplantation from donor or recipient. CD3+CD4+ and CD3+CD8+ populations were FACS-sorted from unstimulated pre-transplant donor and recipient cells taken from spleen or lymph nodes. CDR1 and CDR2 are read off the germline V gene as MDHEN and SYDVKM. The CDR3 covers 13 residues, taking in both the cysteine and the phenylalanine. Only CDR3 DNA is held: 39 bases, read in frame from base 1. V and J lose 8 bases and 4 bases, and a span of 12 bases separates them. This TCR came from a human donor who was the organ donor for an intestinal transplant. The specimen comprised unstimulated CD8+ T cells sorted from spleen or lymph node cells, sampled before transplant. The V and J genes are TRBV28 and TRBJ1-3, and the D gene may be TRBD1, 5 bases matching. The nucleotide sequence is TGTGCCAGCTTTAGACAGACCGGAAACACCATATATTTT. This is translated as CASFRQTGNTIYF.